This T cell receptor (beta chain) was documented in a study of T-cell memory formation after mild COVID-19. The CDR3 runs 15 residues. In germline, CDR1 is LGHNA, CDR2 YSLEER. V was cut by 1 base and J by 2 bases, with 11 bases left in between. TCRdb analysed the 5' RACE reads with MiXCR anew, one entry per CDR3 protein. This repertoire shows approximately 170,000 distinct CDR3 sequences, approximately 12% found once; its top ten account for 2.5% to 3.5%. Sequenced input: PBMCs or a T cell subset sorted from them (not recorded which). The rearrangement uses TRBV4-3 and TRBJ1-2, with unresolved D. This receptor was identified in a man between 18 and 35 years old who had mild COVID-19 (a few samples of this study predate the infection). Cell type and time point are not known. For the CDR3, the DNA is TGCGCCAGCAGCCAAGCCGCGGACGGCAACTATGGCTACACCTTC. This codes for CASSQAADGNYGYTF.